These 21 T cell receptor beta chains came from one sample sequenced in a study of blood T cell repertoires in COVID-19. The protocol was immunoSEQ multiplex PCR, while the TCRdb copy is restricted to in-frame clones and leaves out a portion. Here the sample spans hundreds of thousands of clones, about 88% being singletons. The sequenced material came from peripheral blood. These receptors were taken from a woman in her 70s with COVID-19, enrolled during active disease.

The chain is built from TRBV5-1 and TRBJ1-2, with 7 bases that match TRBD1. Trimming at V came to 4 bases and at J to 2 bases, leaving 5 bases not matched to a gene. Germline-derived CDR1 and CDR2 are SGHRS and YFSETQ. This CDR3 comprises 14 residues. Written as DNA, the CDR3 is TGCGCCAGCAGCCCGGGACAGAAGAACTATGGCTACACCTTC. Amino acid sequence: CASSPGQKNYGYTF. The variable domain in full, completed from reference TRBV5-1 and TRBJ1-2, reads KAGVTQTPRYLIKTRGQQVTLSCSPISGHRSVSWYQQTPGQGLQFLFEYFSETQRNKGNFPGRFSGRQFSNSRSEMNVSTLELGDSALYLCASSPGQKNYGYTFGSGTRLTVV.

V and J are TRBV7-2 and TRBJ2-7, with TRBD2 identical over 7 bases. The CDR3 runs 15 residues. Trimming removed 0 bases from V and 1 base from J; junction bases left unmatched: 3. Germline V gene data show CDR1 as SGHTA and CDR2 as FQGNSA. In DNA, the CDR3 is TGTGCCAGCAGCTTAGCGGGGGGGAAATCCTACGAGCAGTACTTC. Its translation: CASSLAGGKSYEQYF.

This chain connects TRBV7-2 to TRBJ2-2, with a possible D match to TRBD1 (5 bases). The CDR3 totals 14 residues. From germline, CDR1 is SGHTA and CDR2 FQGNSA. The V end lost 5 bases, the J end lost 4 bases, and 11 bases lay between the germline ends. This CDR3 is CASSRRVGTGELFF. DNA for the CDR3: TGTGCCAGCAGCCGCAGGGTAGGCACCGGGGAGCTGTTTTTT.

The chain joins TRBV7-9 to TRBJ1-2; D might be TRBD1 (6 bases). Germline V lookup: CDR1 SEHNR, CDR2 FQNEAQ (reference sequence). The length of the CDR3 is 14 residues. Trimming left V 5 bases short and J 5 bases short, with 15 bases between. The CDR3 nucleotides read TGTGCCAGCAGCCAACAGGGCCTGGGGTATGGCTACACCTTC. Encoded protein: CASSQQGLGYGYTF.

This clone showed up just a few times. The V call is TRBV12-5, the J call TRBJ2-2; TRBD1 agrees at 12 bases. J lost 4 bases, V lost 3 bases, and 15 bases had no gene match. The germline CDR1 and CDR2 sequences are LGHNT and FRNRAP. The CDR3 has 20 amino acids. The CDR3 DNA is TGTGCTAGTGGTTTCTGGGGGACAGGGGGCGCCGGAAGGAGCACCGGGGAGCTGTTTTTT. Translated: CASGFWGTGGAGRSTGELFF. Full variable domain (outside the CDR3, taken from reference TRBV12-5 and TRBJ2-2): DARVTQTPRHKVTEMGQEVTMRCQPILGHNTVFWYRQTMMQGLELLAYFRNRAPLDDSGMPKDRFSAEMPDATLATLKIQPSEPRDSAVYFCASGFWGTGGAGRSTGELFFGEGSRLTVL.

The J gene is TRBJ1-4, the V gene TRBV19; D is ambiguous. CDR1 and CDR2 (germline): LNHDA, SQIVND (reference sequence). Trimming pared 3 bases from V and 3 bases from J, leaving 11 bases between. This CDR3 contains 15 residues. The CDR3 bases are TGTGCCAGTAGTATGGGCGCAGCCTCTAATGAAAAACTGTTTTTT. Amino acids: CASSMGAASNEKLFF.

The chain couples TRBV29-1 to TRBJ2-3; D unresolved. V gave up 6 bases and J gave up 6 bases, with 7 bases separating them. The CDR3 covers 10 residues. The germline V gene has CDR1 SQVTM and CDR2 ANQGSEA. The CDR3 spells CSVAVDTQYF. DNA of the CDR3: TGCAGCGTGGCCGTTGATACGCAGTATTTT.

The chain recombines TRBV30 with TRBJ2-7, with 13 bases aligning to TRBD2. The germline CDR1 and CDR2 sequences are GTSNPN and SVGIG (reference sequence). The CDR3 has 15 residues. Trimming took 1 base from V and 5 from J; bases not matched to a gene: 5. The CDR3 bases are TGTGCCTGGAGTGGGGGACTAGCGGGGAGCAACGAGCAGTACTTC. This translates into CAWSGGLAGSNEQYF.

This chain uses TRBV28 with TRBJ1-1; 8 positions agree with TRBD1. In germline, CDR1 is MDHEN, CDR2 SYDVKM. This CDR3 is built from 16 residues. The J segment lost 5 bases and the V segment lost 5 bases, leaving 13 bases of the junction unmatched. The DNA of the CDR3 is TGTGCCAGCAGTCCCCGAGGACAGGGCGGTAGGACTGAAGCTTTCTTT. The encoded protein is CASSPRGQGGRTEAFF.

The chain links TRBV10-2 to TRBJ1-3; D perhaps matches TRBD1 (6 bases). This CDR3 comprises 15 residues. Germline assignment: CDR1 WSHSY and CDR2 SAAADI. Trimming pared 2 bases from V and 3 bases from J, leaving 11 bases between. The CDR3 region has the DNA TGCGCCAGCAGTGAGAAGGGGGTCCGTGGAAACACCATATATTTT. It translates to CASSEKGVRGNTIYF.

The chain carries TRBV24-1 and TRBJ1-2; TRBD1 matches at 7 bases. Looked up from germline, CDR1 is KGHDR and CDR2 is SFDVKD. CDR3 size: 14 residues. V was pared by 5 bases and J by 3 bases, with 5 bases of the junction left unmatched. This CDR3 is CATSAGQSHYGYTF. The CDR3 bases are TGTGCCACCAGTGCGGGACAGTCCCACTATGGCTACACCTTC.

This clone was counted only a few times. The chain recombines TRBV19 with TRBJ2-2; 8 nucleotides match TRBD2. This CDR3 spans 13 amino acids. The V segment lost 7 bases and the J segment 7 bases; nucleotides outside the gene matches: 5. The V gene's germline CDR1 is LNHDA and CDR2 SQIVND (reference sequence). This CDR3 is CASKRGGNGELFF. CDR3 sequence (DNA): TGTGCCAGTAAACGGGGGGGCAACGGGGAGCTGTTTTTT.

V usage is TRBV19 and J usage is TRBJ1-1; D gene ambiguous. The CDR3 runs 13 residues. The germline CDR1 and CDR2 sequences are LNHDA and SQIVND (reference sequence). V was clipped by 3 bases and J by 5 bases, with 10 bases between them. The CDR3 region is CASSMRRGTEAFF. The CDR3 nucleotides are TGTGCCAGTAGTATGAGGAGAGGGACTGAAGCTTTCTTT.

The rearrangement joins TRBV24-1 to TRBJ2-1; possible D gene TRBD2, 7 bases. Trimming cost V 1 base and J 7 bases, with 10 bases left between them. The germline V gene has CDR1 KGHDR and CDR2 SFDVKD. The CDR3 totals 14 residues. This CDR3 reads CATSDFAGANEQFF. The CDR3 coding sequence is TGTGCCACCAGTGATTTCGCGGGGGCGAATGAGCAGTTCTTC.

This chain uses TRBV29-1 with TRBJ2-7; D perhaps matches TRBD1 (5 bases). CDR1 is SQVTM and CDR2 is ANQGSEA in the germline V gene. V lost 0 bases, J lost 6 bases, and 9 bases lay in between. This CDR3 is 12 amino acids long. The chain's CDR3 is CSVEEGVTEQYF. CDR3 bases: TGCAGCGTTGAAGAAGGGGTGACCGAGCAGTACTTC.

This chain joins TRBV30 and TRBJ2-3; 9 bases fit TRBD1. From germline, CDR1 is GTSNPN and CDR2 SVGIG (reference sequence). V lost 5 bases, J lost 4 bases, and 10 bases stayed unmatched. This CDR3 has 15 residues. In DNA form, the CDR3 reads TGTGCCTGGGATGAGACAGGGGGTATGGCAGATACGCAGTATTTT. Translating gives CAWDETGGMADTQYF.

The rearrangement uses TRBV18 and TRBJ1-2, with 7 bases aligning to TRBD1. CDR3 length: 15 residues. Germline V gives CDR1 KGHSH, CDR2 LQKENI. V shed 3 bases and J 4 bases; nucleotides not matched to a gene: 8. The CDR3, as DNA: TGTGCCAGCTCACCTAACCAGGGGGAACTCTATGGCTACACCTTC. Translated: CASSPNQGELYGYTF.

The chain employs TRBV28 and TRBJ1-5, with unresolved D. V lost 1 base to trimming and J lost 5 bases, with 3 bases between them. The CDR3 spans 12 residues. The germline CDR1 and CDR2 sequences are MDHEN and SYDVKM. DNA for the CDR3: TGTGCCAGCAGTTTATTAGATCAGCCCCAGCATTTT. It yields the protein CASSLLDQPQHF.

V usage is TRBV27 and J usage is TRBJ1-4; 8 positions match TRBD1. This CDR3 is 21 amino acids long. Looked up from germline, CDR1 is MNHEY and CDR2 is SMNVEV (reference sequence). Germline trimming cut 2 bases from V and 3 bases from J; bases unmatched to any gene: 20. The CDR3 DNA sequence: TGTGCCAGCAGTTTAAGATCCCTCACAGGGGGACAAATCGGGGCTAATGAAAAACTGTTTTTT. Translating it yields CASSLRSLTGGQIGANEKLFF.

The chain is built from TRBV7-2 and TRBJ2-7; D may be TRBD2 (8 bases). The length of the CDR3 is 15 residues. Trimming shortened V by 5 bases and J by 7 bases, and 21 bases separated the two germline ends. Germline CDR1 is SGHTA and CDR2 is FQGNSA. Here the CDR3 DNA reads TGTGCCAGCAGCCTAGGGGGCGGGGGGCCCGTAGAGCAGTACTTC. Protein: CASSLGGGGPVEQYF.

V usage is TRBV19 and J usage is TRBJ1-2; D call uncertain. The CDR3 is 13 amino acids. V was cut by 8 bases and J by 3 bases, with 13 bases left in between. Germline values: CDR1 LNHDA, CDR2 SQIVND (reference sequence). The CDR3 sequence: CASSPGRDYGYTF. CDR3 sequence (DNA): TGTGCCAGTTCGCCCGGCCGGGACTATGGCTACACCTTC.